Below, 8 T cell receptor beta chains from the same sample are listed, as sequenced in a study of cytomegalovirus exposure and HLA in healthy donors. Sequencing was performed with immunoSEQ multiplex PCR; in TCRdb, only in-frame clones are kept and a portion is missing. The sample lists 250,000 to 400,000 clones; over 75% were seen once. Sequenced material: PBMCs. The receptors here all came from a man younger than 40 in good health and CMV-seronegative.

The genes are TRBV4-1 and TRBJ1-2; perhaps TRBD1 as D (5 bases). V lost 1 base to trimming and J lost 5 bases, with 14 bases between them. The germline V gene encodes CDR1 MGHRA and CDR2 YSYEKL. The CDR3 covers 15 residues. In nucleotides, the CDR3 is TGCGCCAGCAGCCAAGGGGGCGGGGGTTGGTATGGCTACACCTTC. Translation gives CASSQGGGGWYGYTF.

The CDR3 sequence: CASSVSRGYVDEQYF. The CDR3 DNA follows: TGCGCCAGCAGCGTCTCGAGGGGGTACGTGGACGAGCAGTACTTC. The rearrangement links TRBV5-1 to TRBJ2-7, with a weak D call TRBD1 (6 bases). CDR1 is SGHRS and CDR2 is YFSETQ in the germline V gene. The ends were cut back, 4 bases at V and 5 bases at J, with 19 bases in the middle. The CDR3 length is 15 residues.

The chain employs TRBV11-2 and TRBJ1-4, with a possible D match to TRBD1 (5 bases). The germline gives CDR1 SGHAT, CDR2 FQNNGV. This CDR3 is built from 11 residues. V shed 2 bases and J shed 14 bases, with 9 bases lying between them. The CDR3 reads CASSLRGRLFF. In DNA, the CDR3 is TGTGCCAGCAGCTTAAGGGGCCGGCTGTTTTTT. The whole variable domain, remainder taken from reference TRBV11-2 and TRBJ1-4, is EAGVAQSPRYKIIEKRQSVAFWCNPISGHATLYWYQQILGQGPKLLIQFQNNGVVDDSQLPKDRFSAERLKGVDSTLKIQPAKLEDSAVYLCASSLRGRLFFGSGTQLSVL.

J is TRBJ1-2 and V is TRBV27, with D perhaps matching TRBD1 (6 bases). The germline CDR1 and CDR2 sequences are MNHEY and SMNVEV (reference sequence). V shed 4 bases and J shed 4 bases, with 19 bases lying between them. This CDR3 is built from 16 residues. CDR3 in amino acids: CASSWAGGLNLYGYTF. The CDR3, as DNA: TGTGCCAGCAGTTGGGCGGGGGGGCTGAATCTCTATGGCTACACCTTC.

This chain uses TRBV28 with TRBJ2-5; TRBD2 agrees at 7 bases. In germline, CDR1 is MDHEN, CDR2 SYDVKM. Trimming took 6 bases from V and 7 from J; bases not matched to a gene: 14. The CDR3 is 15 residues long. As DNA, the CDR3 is TGTGCCAGCAGGAGTCCGGGGGGTAAAACTGGGACCCAGTACTTC. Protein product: CASRSPGGKTGTQYF.

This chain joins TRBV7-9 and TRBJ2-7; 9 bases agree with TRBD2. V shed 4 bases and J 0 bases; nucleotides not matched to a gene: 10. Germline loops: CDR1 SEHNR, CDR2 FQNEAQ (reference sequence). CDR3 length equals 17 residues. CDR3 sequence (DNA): TGTGCCAGCAGCTCTCTAGCGGGAATCCCGAGCTCCTACGAGCAGTACTTC. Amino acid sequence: CASSSLAGIPSSYEQYF.

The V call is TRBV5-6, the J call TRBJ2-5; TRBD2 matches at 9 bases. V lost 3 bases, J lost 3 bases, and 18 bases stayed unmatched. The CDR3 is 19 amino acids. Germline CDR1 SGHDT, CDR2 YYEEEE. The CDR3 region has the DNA TGTGCCAGCAGCTCCCTATGGTCTAGCGGGGTACTGGTGGAAGAGACCCAGTACTTC. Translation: CASSSLWSSGVLVEETQYF.

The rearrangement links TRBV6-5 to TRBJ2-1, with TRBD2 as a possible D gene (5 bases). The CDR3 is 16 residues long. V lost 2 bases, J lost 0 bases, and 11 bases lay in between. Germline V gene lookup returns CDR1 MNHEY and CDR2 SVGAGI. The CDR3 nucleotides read TGTGCCAGCAGTTACGGGAGCCTCAGCTCCTACAATGAGCAGTTCTTC. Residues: CASSYGSLSSYNEQFF.